This T cell receptor (beta chain) was recorded in a study of vaccination effects on CD4 cells after COVID-19. Study results and caveats: Only a single clone (1 of 255 vaccine-induced clones in healthy vaccinees) cross-reacted with common cold coronaviruses. After vaccination, at late timepoints, clones induced by infection and by vaccine contracted markedly.

As for this clone: Its antigen is as yet unknown.

Measured with immunoSEQ multiplex PCR; TCRdb has only the in-frame clones, and not every one. The sample lists around 20,000 clones; around 76% were seen once. Germline values: CDR1 KGHSH, CDR2 LQKENI. This CDR3 has 13 residues. Germline trimming cut 3 bases from V and 4 bases from J; bases unmatched to any gene: 1. Before sequencing, viral peptide pools were used by the ViraFEST assay to expand antigen-specific CD4+ T cells. Following an approximately 10-day culture, CD4+ T cells were purified. Two doses of BNT162b2 or mRNA-1273 vaccine were administered to participants. Vaccinees lacked prior SARS-CoV-2 infection and tested negative for nucleocapsid antibodies.

This clonotype was obtained from a human donor who received a COVID-19 vaccine. Material: CD4+ T cells from PBMCs cultured with HCoV-229E spike peptides, obtained after COVID-19 vaccination. The rearrangement joins TRBV18 to TRBJ1-2; 8 bases map to TRBD1. For the CDR3, the DNA is TGTGCCAGCTCACCCCAGGGGGCCTATGGCTACACCTTC. It codes for CASSPQGAYGYTF. Supplemented by reference TRBV18 and TRBJ1-2, the full variable domain reads NAGVMQNPRHLVRRRGQEARLRCSPMKGHSHVYWYRQLPEEGLKFMVYLQKENIIDESGMPKERFSAEFPKEGPSILRIQQVVRGDSAAYFCASSPQGAYGYTFGSGTRLTVV.